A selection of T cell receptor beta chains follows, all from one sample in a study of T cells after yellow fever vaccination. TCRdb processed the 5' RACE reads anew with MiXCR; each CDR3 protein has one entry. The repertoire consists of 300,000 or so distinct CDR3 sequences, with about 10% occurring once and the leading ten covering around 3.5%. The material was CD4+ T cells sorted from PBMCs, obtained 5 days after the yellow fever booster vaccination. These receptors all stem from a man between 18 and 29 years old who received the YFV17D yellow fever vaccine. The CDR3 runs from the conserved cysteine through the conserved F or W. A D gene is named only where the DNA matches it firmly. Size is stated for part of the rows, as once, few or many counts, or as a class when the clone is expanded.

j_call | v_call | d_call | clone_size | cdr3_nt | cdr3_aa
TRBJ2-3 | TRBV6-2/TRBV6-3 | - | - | TGTGCCAGCAGGCGGAAGGACGCAATCCTCACAGATACGCAGTATTTT | CASRRKDAILTDTQYF
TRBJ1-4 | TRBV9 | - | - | TGTGCCAGCCAGGGAAAGGGTGAAAAACTGTTTTTT | CASQGKGEKLFF
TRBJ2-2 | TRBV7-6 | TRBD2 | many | TGTGCCAGCAGCTTAGCCGGGGGGGCCGCGAACACCGGGGAGCTGTTTTTT | CASSLAGGAANTGELFF
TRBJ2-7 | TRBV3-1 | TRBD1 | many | TGTGCCAGCGGGGACAGGGAGGGCGAGCAGTACTTC | CASGDREGEQYF
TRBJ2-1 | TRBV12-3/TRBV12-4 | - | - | TGTGCCAGCACCCCGCGAGTCTTC | CASTPRVF
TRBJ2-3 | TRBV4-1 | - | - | TGCGCCAGCAGCCAAGATCAAGCGGCGGTAGATACGCAGTATTTT | CASSQDQAAVDTQYF
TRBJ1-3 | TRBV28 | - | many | TGTGCCAGCAGCCTGGCCGGGGCAGCTGGAAACACCATATATTTT | CASSLAGAAGNTIYF
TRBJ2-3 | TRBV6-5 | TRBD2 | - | TGTGCCAGCAGACTCCTAGCGGGGGGGAGGGATACGCAGTATTTT | CASRLLAGGRDTQYF
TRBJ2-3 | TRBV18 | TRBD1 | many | TGTGCCAGCTCAAACAGGGGGCCGACTAGCACAGATACGCAGTATTTT | CASSNRGPTSTDTQYF
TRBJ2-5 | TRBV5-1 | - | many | TGCGCCAGCAGCTTGATAGGCGCCATGGGGGAGACCCAGTACTTC | CASSLIGAMGETQYF
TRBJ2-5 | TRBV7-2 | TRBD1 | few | TGTGCCAGCAGCTTAAACAGGGGCGCGCAAGAGACCCAGTACTTC | CASSLNRGAQETQYF
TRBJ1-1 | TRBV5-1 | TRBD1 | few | TGCGCCAGCAGCTTGAGGGAACAGGGGGCGGAAGCTTTCTTT | CASSLREQGAEAFF
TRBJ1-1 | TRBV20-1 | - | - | TGCAGTACCGCGGAGGAGGGGGACACTGAAGCTTTCTTT | CSTAEEGDTEAFF
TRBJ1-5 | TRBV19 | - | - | TGTGCCAGTAGTATAACCAGGGAAGGTCAGCCCCAGCATTTT | CASSITREGQPQHF
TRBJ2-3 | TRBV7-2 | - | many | TGTGCCAGCAGCTTAGCGGGACCACCAGAAATCGGTACGCAGTATTTT | CASSLAGPPEIGTQYF
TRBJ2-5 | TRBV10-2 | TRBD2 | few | TGCGCCAGCAGTGAATCGGGGGGAGAGACCCAGTACTTC | CASSESGGETQYF
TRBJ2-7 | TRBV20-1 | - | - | TGCAGTGCTGGCCCCGGGGCAGGCTCCTACGAGCAGTACTTC | CSAGPGAGSYEQYF
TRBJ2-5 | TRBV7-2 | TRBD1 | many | TGTGCCAGCAGCTTAGACAGGGGGGAAGAGACCCAGTACTTC | CASSLDRGEETQYF
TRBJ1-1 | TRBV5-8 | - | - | TGTGCCAGCAGCTTCGGGGTTTTGAACACTGAAGCTTTCTTT | CASSFGVLNTEAFF
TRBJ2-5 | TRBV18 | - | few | TGTGCCAGCTCACCTCGACAGCAAGAGACCCAGTACTTC | CASSPRQQETQYF
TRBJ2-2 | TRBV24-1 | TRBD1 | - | TGTGCCTCCCAGGGACAGGGAGCGACCGGGGAGCTGTTTTTT | CASQGQGATGELFF
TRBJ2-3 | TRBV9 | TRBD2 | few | TGTGCCAGCAGCGTCGGACTAGCGGGGGGTGATACGCAGTATTTT | CASSVGLAGGDTQYF
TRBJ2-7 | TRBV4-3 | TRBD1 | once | TGCGCCAGCAGCCGGGACAGAAAATTCTACGAGCAGTACTTC | CASSRDRKFYEQYF
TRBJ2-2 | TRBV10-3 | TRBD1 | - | TGTGCCATCAGTGAGCCGGGACAGGGAGCGGGGGAGCTGTTTTTT | CAISEPGQGAGELFF
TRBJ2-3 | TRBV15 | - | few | TGTGCCGCCATGGAGGGGACTCGCACAGATACGCAGTATTTT | CAAMEGTRTDTQYF
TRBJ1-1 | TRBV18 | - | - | TGTGCCAGCTCAGGGGGACAGAACACTGAAGCTTTCTTT | CASSGGQNTEAFF
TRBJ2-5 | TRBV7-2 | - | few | TGTGCCAGCAGCCTAAAGGTGACCCAGTACTTC | CASSLKVTQYF